A single T cell receptor (beta chain) is shown here with its context. The Seattle patients, enrolled during active infection, were followed longitudinally. This record belongs to a study of blood T cell repertoires in COVID-19. About the research overall: Donors in the United States, Italy and Spain gave samples during acute or convalescent COVID-19. Nucleic acid was either cDNA or gDNA, and it came from T cells, B-cell-depleted T cells, or PBMCs.

CDR1 is SGDLS and CDR2 is YYNGEE in the germline V gene. The CDR3 contains 15 residues. V lost 6 bases, J lost 7 bases, and 9 bases stayed unmatched. In the original analysis: Amplification with reference gene primers provided the estimates of nucleated cell counts. Here immunoSEQ multiplex PCR was the method, and the copy in TCRdb shows in-frame clones only, minus some. That table furnishes V, J and clone size, whereas the DNA furnished D and trimming. The top ten hold about 6.8% of the sample, which has about 300,000 clones, 75% to 95% seen once. The sequence was collected from a woman in her 30s with COVID-19, enrolled during active disease. The sample taken for sequencing was peripheral blood. V and J are TRBV9 and TRBJ2-1; TRBD2 matches 11 bases. This CDR3 is CASTPGTSGLNEQFF. Written as DNA, the CDR3 is TGTGCCAGCACTCCCGGGACTAGCGGTTTAAATGAGCAGTTCTTC.